The 15 T cell receptor beta chains given below trace back to one sample, sequenced in a study of blood T cells in healthy people across ages. PCR was performed a second time for 7 to 11 cycles using a sample-barcoded 5' primer and a J-beta primer mix. TCRdb reprocessed the 5' RACE reads with MiXCR, giving one entry per CDR3 protein. The repertoire includes 1,500,000 or so distinct CDR3 sequences, approximately 39% of them detected once, and just over 4% sits in the top ten. The sample was blood. These receptors all stem from a woman under 30 in good health.

This clonotype showed up many times. The rearrangement joins TRBV12-3 or TRBV12-4 to TRBJ1-5, with a weak D call TRBD1 (6 bases). CDR3 length equals 15 residues. V lost 1 base and J lost 0, with 7 bases in between. CDR3 region: CASSLGTASNQPQHF. The CDR3 nucleotides read TGTGCCAGCAGTTTAGGGACAGCTAGCAATCAGCCCCAGCATTTT.

The chain carries TRBV7-3 and TRBJ2-2; maybe TRBD2 (6 bases). This CDR3 has 16 residues. The V gene lost 2 bases and the J gene lost 7 bases, with 17 bases spanning the gap. Germline assignment: CDR1 SGHTA and CDR2 FQGTGA. This CDR3 is CASSLVTPLGGGELFF. DNA for the CDR3: TGTGCCAGCAGCTTAGTGACCCCATTGGGGGGCGGGGAGCTGTTTTTT.

The rearrangement links TRBV6-2 or TRBV6-3 to TRBJ2-7; a weak D match, TRBD1 (5 bases). CDR3 length: 12 residues. With 5 bases removed from V and 6 bases from J, the gap between germline ends came to 11 bases. Germline lookup yields CDR1 MNHEY and CDR2 SVGEGT. DNA of the CDR3: TGTGCCAGCAGTACCAGGGTTCCCGAGCAGTACTTC. It encodes CASSTRVPEQYF.

This clonotype was seen a few times. The gene calls are TRBV20-1 and TRBJ2-7; perhaps TRBD1 as D (6 bases). Between the trimmed V and J ends, which lost 2 bases and 1 base, there was a span of 12 bases. The CDR3 totals 14 residues. Germline V CDR1 and CDR2: DFQATT, SNEGSKA (reference sequence). CDR3 in DNA: TGCAGTGCTAGAAAAACGGGACAATCCTACGAGCAGTACTTC. Amino acids: CSARKTGQSYEQYF.

This clonotype was counted only a few times. The J gene is TRBJ2-3, the V gene TRBV2; 7 nucleotides align to TRBD1. The trim removed 7 bases at V and 2 bases at J, leaving 6 bases unmatched. The CDR3 length is 14 residues. Germline V gene data show CDR1 as SNHLY and CDR2 as FYNNEI. This CDR3 reads CASNPGQLTDTQYF. The CDR3 coding sequence is TGTGCCAGCAACCCGGGACAGCTCACAGATACGCAGTATTTT. Based on the CDR3 plus reference TRBV2 and TRBJ2-3, the full variable domain is EPEVTQTPSHQVTQMGQEVILRCVPISNHLYFYWYRQILGQKVEFLVSFYNNEISEKSEIFDDQFSVERPDGSNFTLKIRSTKLEDSAMYFCASNPGQLTDTQYFGPGTRLTVL.

The rearrangement links TRBV20-1 to TRBJ1-5; tentative D call: TRBD1 (6 bases). V was pared by 8 bases and J by 3 bases, with 14 bases between. The CDR3 is 13 amino acids. Germline values: CDR1 DFQATT, CDR2 SNEGSKA (reference sequence). The CDR3 here is CSCQQGTNQPQHF. In DNA, the CDR3 is TGCAGTTGTCAACAGGGTACCAATCAGCCCCAGCATTTT.

The chain uses TRBV2 and TRBJ1-2; no reliable D call. With 7 bases removed from V and 8 bases from J, the gap between germline ends came to 17 bases. Germline lookup yields CDR1 SNHLY and CDR2 FYNNEI. The CDR3 loop spans 13 amino acids. The CDR3 sequence is CASTTTGPVGYTF. For the CDR3, the DNA is TGTGCCAGCACCACCACGGGTCCGGTGGGCTACACCTTC. Full variable domain (missing parts from reference TRBV2 and TRBJ1-2): EPEVTQTPSHQVTQMGQEVILRCVPISNHLYFYWYRQILGQKVEFLVSFYNNEISEKSEIFDDQFSVERPDGSNFTLKIRSTKLEDSAMYFCASTTTGPVGYTFGSGTRLTVV.

The chain employs TRBV11-1 and TRBJ2-7; a possible D gene is TRBD1 (6 bases). CDR1 SGHAT and CDR2 FQDESV come from the germline V gene (reference sequence). V was clipped by 5 bases and J by 8 bases, with 10 bases between them. There are 11 residues in the CDR3. The CDR3 here is CASSTTGKQYF. The DNA of the CDR3 is TGTGCCAGCAGCACGACAGGCAAGCAGTACTTC.

The chain links TRBV7-9 to TRBJ1-2, with 7 bases fitting TRBD1. V lost 1 base and J lost 8; bases outside the gene matches: 16. Germline V gives CDR1 SEHNR, CDR2 FQNEAQ (reference sequence). CDR3 length: 17 amino acids. CDR3 in amino acids: CASSLGVFRQGFDGYTF. For the CDR3, the DNA is TGTGCCAGCAGCTTAGGAGTATTCAGACAGGGATTCGACGGCTACACCTTC.

The chain employs TRBV4-2 and TRBJ2-5, with 8 positions matching TRBD2. Germline V gene data show CDR1 as LGHNA and CDR2 as YNFKEQ. J was trimmed by 2 bases and V by 1 base; bases with no gene match: 9. The CDR3 covers 17 residues. The CDR3 here is CASSQGLASGSQETQYF. The CDR3 DNA reads TGTGCCAGCAGCCAAGGTTTGGCTAGCGGGTCGCAAGAGACCCAGTACTTC.

The chain combines TRBV20-1 with TRBJ2-1, with TRBD1 as a possible D gene (6 bases). The CDR3 runs to 12 residues. In germline, CDR1 is DFQATT, CDR2 SNEGSKA (reference sequence). V was pared by 2 bases and J by 9 bases, with 11 bases between. The CDR3 loop is CSARQQGTEQFF. Here the CDR3 DNA reads TGCAGTGCTAGACAACAGGGTACTGAGCAGTTCTTC.

The chain links TRBV5-1 to TRBJ2-4, with D perhaps assigned TRBD1 or TRBD2 (5 bases each). The DNA end lines up better with TRBJ2-5; the J call may be wrong. The germline CDR1 and CDR2 sequences are SGHRS and YFSETQ. The CDR3 spans 14 residues. In DNA, the CDR3 is TGCGCCAGCAGCTTGGAGGTGGGGGAAGAGACCCAGTACTTC. Its translation: CASSLEVGEETQYF.

This clonotype was recorded a few times. V and J are TRBV29-1 and TRBJ1-4; D may be TRBD1 (5 bases). Germline CDR1 reads SQVTM; CDR2 reads ANQGSEA. V was trimmed by 0 bases and J by 7 bases, leaving 12 bases between them. The CDR3 is 14 residues long. As DNA, the CDR3 is TGCAGCGTTGAAGATCGGGGGGTTGGTGAAAAACTGTTTTTT. Protein sequence: CSVEDRGVGEKLFF.

The CDR3 DNA follows: TGCGCCAGCAGTGCGGACAGATATGGCTACACCTTC. It is translated as CASSADRYGYTF. The chain is built from TRBV10-1 and TRBJ1-2; possibly TRBD1 for D (6 bases). From germline, CDR1 is WNHNN and CDR2 SYGVQD (reference sequence). Trimming pared 4 bases from V and 5 bases from J, leaving 8 bases between. The CDR3 is 12 amino acids.

This clonotype was seen at least ten times. The chain couples TRBV29-1 to TRBJ1-2; D gene ambiguous. This CDR3 spans 12 amino acids. Germline V gives CDR1 SQVTM, CDR2 ANQGSEA. The V gene lost 7 bases and the J gene lost 6 bases, with 15 bases spanning the gap. CDR3 coding DNA: TGCAGCGCATTTCTAGGTAGAAATGGCTACACCTTC. Amino acids: CSAFLGRNGYTF.